The present entry profiles one T cell receptor (beta chain) with its context. No antigen is known for it. This sample stems from a study of T cells in localized non-small cell lung cancer. Study-wide results and limits: Longer survival (overall) was linked to higher T cell density in blood. Heterogeneity is still possible, as just one tumor region was sequenced. Adjacent lung had a median 57 of the 100 largest tumor clones. Of the tissues analyzed, uninvolved adjacent lung showed maximal T cell clonality, greater than tumor.

Sequencing was performed with immunoSEQ multiplex PCR; in TCRdb, only in-frame clones are kept and a portion is missing. The table includes over 35,000 clones, around 81% detected once. Per the germline V gene, CDR1 is SNHLY and CDR2 is FYNNEI. Trimming pared 6 bases from V and 6 bases from J, leaving 11 bases between. The CDR3 length is 12 residues. This chain links TRBV2 with TRBJ1-2, with a possible D match to TRBD1 (6 bases). This TCR derives from a male donor older than 55 with stage II lung adenocarcinoma. The specimen was peripheral blood mononuclear cells, collected before any cancer treatment. The CDR3 DNA follows: TGTGCCAGCAGGGTGGGGGGCGATGGCTACACCTTC. Encoded protein: CASRVGGDGYTF.